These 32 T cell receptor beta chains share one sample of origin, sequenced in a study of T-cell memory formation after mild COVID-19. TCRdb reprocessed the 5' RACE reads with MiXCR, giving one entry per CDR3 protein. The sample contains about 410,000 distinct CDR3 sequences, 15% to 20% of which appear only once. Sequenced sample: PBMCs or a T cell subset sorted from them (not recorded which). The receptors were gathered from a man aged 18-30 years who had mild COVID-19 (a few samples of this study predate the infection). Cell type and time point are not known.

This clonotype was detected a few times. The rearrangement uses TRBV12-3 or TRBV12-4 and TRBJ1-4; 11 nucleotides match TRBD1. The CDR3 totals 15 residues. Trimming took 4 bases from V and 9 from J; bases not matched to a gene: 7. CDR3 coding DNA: TGTGCCAGCAGTTCCCTTGGACAGGGGGCCCAAAAACTGTTTTTT. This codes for CASSSLGQGAQKLFF.

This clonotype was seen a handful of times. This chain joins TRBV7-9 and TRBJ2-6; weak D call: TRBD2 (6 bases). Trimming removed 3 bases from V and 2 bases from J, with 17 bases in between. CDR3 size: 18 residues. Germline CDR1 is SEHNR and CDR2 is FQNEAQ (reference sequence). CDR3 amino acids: CASSFGPLGGTGANVLTF. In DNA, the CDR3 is TGTGCCAGCAGCTTCGGACCGTTGGGAGGTACTGGGGCCAACGTCCTGACTTTC. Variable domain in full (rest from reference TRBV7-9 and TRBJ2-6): DTGVSQNPRHKITKRGQNVTFRCDPISEHNRLYWYRQTLGQGPEFLTYFQNEAQLEKSRLLSDRFSAERPKGSFSTLEIQRTEQGDSAMYLCASSFGPLGGTGANVLTFGAGSRLTVL.

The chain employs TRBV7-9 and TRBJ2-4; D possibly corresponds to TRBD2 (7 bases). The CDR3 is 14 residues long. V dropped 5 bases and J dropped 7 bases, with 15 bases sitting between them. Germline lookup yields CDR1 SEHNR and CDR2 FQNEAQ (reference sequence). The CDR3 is CASSDYREGNIQYF. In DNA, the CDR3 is TGTGCCAGCAGCGACTACAGGGAGGGGAACATTCAGTACTTC.

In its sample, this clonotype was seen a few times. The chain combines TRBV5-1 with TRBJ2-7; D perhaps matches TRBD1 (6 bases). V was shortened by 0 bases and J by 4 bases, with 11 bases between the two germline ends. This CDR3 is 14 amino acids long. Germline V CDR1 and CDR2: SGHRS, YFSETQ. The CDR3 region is CASSLEDRGYEQYF. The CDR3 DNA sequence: TGCGCCAGCAGCTTGGAGGACAGAGGTTACGAGCAGTACTTC.

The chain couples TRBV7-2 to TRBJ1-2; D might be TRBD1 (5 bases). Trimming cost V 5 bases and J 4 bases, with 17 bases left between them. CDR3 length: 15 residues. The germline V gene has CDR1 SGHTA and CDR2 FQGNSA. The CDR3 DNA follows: TGTGCCAGCAGCCCAGGACAACCTCCTGGCTATGGCTACACCTTC. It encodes CASSPGQPPGYGYTF. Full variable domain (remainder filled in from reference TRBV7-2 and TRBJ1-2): GAGVSQSPSNKVTEKGKDVELRCDPISGHTALYWYRQSLGQGLEFLIYFQGNSAPDKSGLPSDRFSAERTGGSVSTLTIQRTQQEDSAVYLCASSPGQPPGYGYTFGSGTRLTVV.

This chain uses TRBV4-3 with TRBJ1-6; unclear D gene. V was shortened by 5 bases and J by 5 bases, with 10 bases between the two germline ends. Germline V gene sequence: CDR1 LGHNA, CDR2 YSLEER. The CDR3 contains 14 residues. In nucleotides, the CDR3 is TGCGCCAGCAGCGCCGAGAGTAATAATTCACCCCTCCACTTT. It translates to CASSAESNNSPLHF.

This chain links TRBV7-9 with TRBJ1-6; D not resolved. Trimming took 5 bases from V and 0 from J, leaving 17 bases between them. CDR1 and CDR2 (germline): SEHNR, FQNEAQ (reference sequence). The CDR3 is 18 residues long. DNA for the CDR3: TGTGCCAGCAGCCGCCGCGCCCTCCAGAGCTCCTATAATTCACCCCTCCACTTT. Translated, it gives CASSRRALQSSYNSPLHF.

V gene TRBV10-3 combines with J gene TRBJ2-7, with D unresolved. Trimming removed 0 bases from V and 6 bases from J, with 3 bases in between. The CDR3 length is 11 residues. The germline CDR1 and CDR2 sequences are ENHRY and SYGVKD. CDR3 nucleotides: TGTGCCATCAGTGAGTCGATCGAGCAGTACTTC. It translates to CAISESIEQYF.

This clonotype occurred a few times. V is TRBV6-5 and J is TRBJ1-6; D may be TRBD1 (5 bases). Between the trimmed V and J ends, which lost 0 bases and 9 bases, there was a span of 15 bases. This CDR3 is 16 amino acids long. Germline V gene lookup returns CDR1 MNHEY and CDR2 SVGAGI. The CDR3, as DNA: TGTGCCAGCAGTTACTCAGGCAGGGATCGTGGTTCACCCCTCCACTTT. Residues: CASSYSGRDRGSPLHF.

CDR3 residues: CASSDRGYQPQHF. CDR3 nucleotide sequence: TGTGCCAGCAGTGACAGGGGGTATCAGCCCCAGCATTTT. The chain employs TRBV27 and TRBJ1-5; 9 bases agree with TRBD1. CDR3 length: 13 amino acids. Germline values: CDR1 MNHEY, CDR2 SMNVEV (reference sequence). Germline trimming cut 5 bases from V and 5 bases from J; bases unmatched to any gene: 1.

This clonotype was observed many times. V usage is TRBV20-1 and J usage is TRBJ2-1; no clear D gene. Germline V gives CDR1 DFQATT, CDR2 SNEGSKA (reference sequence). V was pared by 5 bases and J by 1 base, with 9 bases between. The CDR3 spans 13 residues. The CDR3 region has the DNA TGCAGTGCTGGGTTTGGGTCCTACAATGAGCAGTTCTTC. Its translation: CSAGFGSYNEQFF.

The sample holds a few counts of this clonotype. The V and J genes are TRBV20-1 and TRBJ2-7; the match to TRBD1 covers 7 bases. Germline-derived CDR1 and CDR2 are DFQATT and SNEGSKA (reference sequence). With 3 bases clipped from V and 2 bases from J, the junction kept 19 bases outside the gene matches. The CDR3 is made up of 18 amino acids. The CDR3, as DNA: TGCAGTGCTAGTCCCCAGGGGGATATTACGGGTAGTCCCTACGAGCAGTACTTC. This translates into CSASPQGDITGSPYEQYF.

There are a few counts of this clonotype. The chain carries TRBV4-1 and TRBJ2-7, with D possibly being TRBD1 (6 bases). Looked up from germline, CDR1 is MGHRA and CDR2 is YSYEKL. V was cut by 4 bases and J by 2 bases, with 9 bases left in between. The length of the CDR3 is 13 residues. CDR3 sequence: CASSRGPAYEQYF. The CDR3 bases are TGCGCCAGCAGCCGGGGGCCTGCCTACGAGCAGTACTTC.

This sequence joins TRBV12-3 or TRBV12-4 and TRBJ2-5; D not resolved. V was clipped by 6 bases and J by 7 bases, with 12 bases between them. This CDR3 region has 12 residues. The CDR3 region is CASRPRLGTQYF. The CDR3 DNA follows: TGTGCCAGCAGGCCCCGTCTGGGGACCCAGTACTTC.

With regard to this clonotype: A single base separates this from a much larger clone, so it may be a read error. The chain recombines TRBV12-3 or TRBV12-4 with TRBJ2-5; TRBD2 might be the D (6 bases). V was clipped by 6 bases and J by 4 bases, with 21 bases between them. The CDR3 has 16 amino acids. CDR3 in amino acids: CASSHPAGILGETQYF. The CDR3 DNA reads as TGTGCCAGCAGCCACCCTGCGGGGATTCTCGGAGAGACCCAGTACTTC.

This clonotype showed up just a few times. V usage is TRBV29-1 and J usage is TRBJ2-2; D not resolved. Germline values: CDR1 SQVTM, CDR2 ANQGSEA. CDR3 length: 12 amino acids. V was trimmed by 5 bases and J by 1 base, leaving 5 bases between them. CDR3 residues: CSVRGNTGELFF. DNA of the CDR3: TGCAGCGTTCGTGGGAACACCGGGGAGCTGTTTTTT.

The CDR3 reads CASSQEGVRNQPQHF. The CDR3 DNA reads TGTGCCAGCAGCCAAGAGGGGGTCCGCAATCAGCCCCAGCATTTT. The chain employs TRBV3-1 and TRBJ1-5; D might be TRBD1 (5 bases). Germline V lookup: CDR1 LGHDT, CDR2 YNNKEL (reference sequence). This CDR3 spans 15 amino acids. V lost 0 bases to trimming and J lost 2 bases, with 8 bases between them.

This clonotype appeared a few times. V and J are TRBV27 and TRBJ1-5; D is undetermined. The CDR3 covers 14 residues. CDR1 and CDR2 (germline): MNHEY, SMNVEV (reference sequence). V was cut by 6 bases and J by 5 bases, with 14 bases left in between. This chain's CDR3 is CASSSAGKYQPQHF. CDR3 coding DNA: TGTGCCAGCAGCTCCGCCGGAAAATATCAGCCCCAGCATTTT.

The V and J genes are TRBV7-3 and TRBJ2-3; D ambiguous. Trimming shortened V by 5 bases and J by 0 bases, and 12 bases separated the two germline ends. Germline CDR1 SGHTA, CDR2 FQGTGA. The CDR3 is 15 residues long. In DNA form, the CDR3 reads TGTGCCAGCAGCCTACGCGGTTACAGCACAGATACGCAGTATTTT. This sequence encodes CASSLRGYSTDTQYF.

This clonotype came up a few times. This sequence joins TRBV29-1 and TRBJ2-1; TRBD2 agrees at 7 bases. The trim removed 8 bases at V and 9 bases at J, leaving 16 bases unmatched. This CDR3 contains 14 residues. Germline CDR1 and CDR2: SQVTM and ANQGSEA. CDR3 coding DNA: TGCAGCATCCGACGGGGGGACCGTACAACTGAGCAGTTCTTC. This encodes CSIRRGDRTTEQFF.

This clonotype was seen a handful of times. CDR3 amino acids: CSARLGNYEQYF. The CDR3 DNA follows: TGCAGTGCTAGGCTCGGCAACTACGAGCAGTACTTC. The chain links TRBV20-1 to TRBJ2-7; D gene ambiguous. V lost 3 bases and J 3 bases, leaving 9 bases between the germline ends. The CDR3 is made up of 12 amino acids. Germline CDR1 DFQATT, CDR2 SNEGSKA (reference sequence).

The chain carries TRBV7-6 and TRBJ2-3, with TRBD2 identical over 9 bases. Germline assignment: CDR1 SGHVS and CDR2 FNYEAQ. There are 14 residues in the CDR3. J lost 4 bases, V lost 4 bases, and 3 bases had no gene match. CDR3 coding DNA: TGTGCCAGCAGCTGGCTAGCGGGGCCAGATACGCAGTATTTT. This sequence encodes CASSWLAGPDTQYF.

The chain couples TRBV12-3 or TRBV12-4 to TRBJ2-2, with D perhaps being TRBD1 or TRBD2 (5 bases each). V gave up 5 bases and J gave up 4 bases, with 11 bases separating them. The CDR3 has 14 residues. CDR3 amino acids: CASSRTGATGELFF. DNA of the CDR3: TGTGCCAGCAGTAGAACCGGGGCCACCGGGGAGCTGTTTTTT.

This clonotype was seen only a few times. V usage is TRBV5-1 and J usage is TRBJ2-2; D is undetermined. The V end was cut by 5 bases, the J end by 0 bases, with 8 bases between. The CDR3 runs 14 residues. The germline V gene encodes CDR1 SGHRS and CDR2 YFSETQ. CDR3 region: CASSQETNTGELFF. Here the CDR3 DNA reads TGCGCCAGCAGTCAGGAGACGAACACCGGGGAGCTGTTTTTT.

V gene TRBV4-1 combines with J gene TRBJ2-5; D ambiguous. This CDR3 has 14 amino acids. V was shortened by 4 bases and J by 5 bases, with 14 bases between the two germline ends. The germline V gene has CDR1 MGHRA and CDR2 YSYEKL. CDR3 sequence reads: CASSRAAAFETQYF. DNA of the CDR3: TGCGCCAGCAGCCGGGCGGCGGCCTTCGAGACCCAGTACTTC.

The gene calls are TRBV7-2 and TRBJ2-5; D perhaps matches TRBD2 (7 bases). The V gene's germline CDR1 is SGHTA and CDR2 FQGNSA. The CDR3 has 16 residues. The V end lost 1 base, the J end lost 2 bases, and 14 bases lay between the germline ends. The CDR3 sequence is CASSLVVGGGQETQYF. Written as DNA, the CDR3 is TGTGCCAGCAGCTTAGTGGTAGGGGGGGGACAAGAGACCCAGTACTTC.

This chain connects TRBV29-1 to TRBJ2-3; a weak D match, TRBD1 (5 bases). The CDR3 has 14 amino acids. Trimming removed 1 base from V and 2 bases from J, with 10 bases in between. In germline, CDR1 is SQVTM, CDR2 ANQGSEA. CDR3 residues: CSVEAGHPTDTQYF. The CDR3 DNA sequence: TGCAGCGTTGAAGCTGGACACCCCACAGATACGCAGTATTTT.

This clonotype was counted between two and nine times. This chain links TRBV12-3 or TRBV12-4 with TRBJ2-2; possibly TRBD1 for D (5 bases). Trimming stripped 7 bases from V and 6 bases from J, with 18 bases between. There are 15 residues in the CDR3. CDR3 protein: CASTSVGQTPGELFF. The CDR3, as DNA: TGTGCCAGCACCTCCGTGGGGCAGACCCCCGGGGAGCTGTTTTTT.

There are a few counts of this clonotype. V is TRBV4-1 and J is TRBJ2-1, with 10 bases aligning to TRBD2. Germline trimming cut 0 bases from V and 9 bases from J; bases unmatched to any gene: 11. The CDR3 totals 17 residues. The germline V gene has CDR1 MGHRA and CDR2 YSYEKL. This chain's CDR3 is CASSQDWLAGAPGEQFF. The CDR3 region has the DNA TGCGCCAGCAGCCAAGATTGGCTAGCGGGGGCCCCCGGTGAGCAGTTCTTC.

The CDR3 loop reads CASGLDRGRTGELFF. In nucleotides, the CDR3 is TGTGCCAGCGGGCTGGACAGGGGGCGAACCGGGGAGCTGTTTTTT. V and J are TRBV27 and TRBJ2-2; 11 bases are a match to TRBD1. From germline, CDR1 is MNHEY and CDR2 SMNVEV (reference sequence). There are 15 residues in the CDR3. V gave up 8 bases and J gave up 5 bases; unmatched junction bases: 7.

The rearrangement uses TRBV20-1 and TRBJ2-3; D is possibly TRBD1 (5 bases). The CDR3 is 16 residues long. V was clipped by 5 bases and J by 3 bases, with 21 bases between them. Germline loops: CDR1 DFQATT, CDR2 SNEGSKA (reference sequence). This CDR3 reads CSARWTLGVGTDTQYF. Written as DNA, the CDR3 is TGCAGTGCTCGTTGGACCCTAGGGGTAGGGACAGATACGCAGTATTTT.

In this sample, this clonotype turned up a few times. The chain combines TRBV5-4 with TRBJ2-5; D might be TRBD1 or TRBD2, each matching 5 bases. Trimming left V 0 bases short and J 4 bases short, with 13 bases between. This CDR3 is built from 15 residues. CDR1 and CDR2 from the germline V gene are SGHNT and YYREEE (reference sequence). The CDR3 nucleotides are TGTGCCAGCAGCTTGGAAGAGGGGATACGAGAGACCCAGTACTTC. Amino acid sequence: CASSLEEGIRETQYF.